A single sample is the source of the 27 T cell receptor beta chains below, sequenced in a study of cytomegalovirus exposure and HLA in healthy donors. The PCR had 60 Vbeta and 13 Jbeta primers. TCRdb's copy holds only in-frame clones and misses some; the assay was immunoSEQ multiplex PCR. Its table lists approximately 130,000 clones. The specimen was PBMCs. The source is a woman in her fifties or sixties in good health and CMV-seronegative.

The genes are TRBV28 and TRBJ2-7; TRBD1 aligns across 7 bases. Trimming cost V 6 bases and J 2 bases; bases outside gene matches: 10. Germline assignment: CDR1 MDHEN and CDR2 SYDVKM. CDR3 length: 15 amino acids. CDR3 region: CASSRPAGTAYEQYF. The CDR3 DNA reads TGTGCCAGCAGCCGCCCGGCCGGGACAGCCTACGAGCAGTACTTC. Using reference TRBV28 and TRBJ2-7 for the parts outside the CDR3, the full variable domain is DVKVTQSSRYLVKRTGEKVFLECVQDMDHENMFWYRQDPGLGLRLIYFSYDVKMKEKGDIPEGYSVSREKKERFSLILESASTNQTSMYLCASSRPAGTAYEQYFGPGTRLTVT.

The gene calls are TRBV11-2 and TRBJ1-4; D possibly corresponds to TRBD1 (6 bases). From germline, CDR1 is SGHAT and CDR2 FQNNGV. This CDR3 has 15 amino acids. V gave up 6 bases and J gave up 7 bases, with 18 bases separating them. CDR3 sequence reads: CASSHLRGSGEKLFF. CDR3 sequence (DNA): TGTGCCAGCAGTCATCTTAGGGGGAGCGGTGAAAAACTGTTTTTT.

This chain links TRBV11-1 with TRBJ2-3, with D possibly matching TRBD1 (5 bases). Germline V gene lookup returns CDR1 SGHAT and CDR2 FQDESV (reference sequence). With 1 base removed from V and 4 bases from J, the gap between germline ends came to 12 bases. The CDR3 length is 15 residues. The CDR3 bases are TGTGCCAGCAGCTTAGGGGGCGCTGGGTCAGATACGCAGTATTTT. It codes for CASSLGGAGSDTQYF.

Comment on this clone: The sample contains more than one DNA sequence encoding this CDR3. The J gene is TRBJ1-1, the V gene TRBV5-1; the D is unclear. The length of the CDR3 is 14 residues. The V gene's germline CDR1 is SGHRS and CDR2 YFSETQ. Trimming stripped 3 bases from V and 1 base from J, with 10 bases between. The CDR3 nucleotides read TGCGCCAGCAGCTCGTCAGGTGGGAACACTGAAGCTTTCTTT. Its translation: CASSSSGGNTEAFF.

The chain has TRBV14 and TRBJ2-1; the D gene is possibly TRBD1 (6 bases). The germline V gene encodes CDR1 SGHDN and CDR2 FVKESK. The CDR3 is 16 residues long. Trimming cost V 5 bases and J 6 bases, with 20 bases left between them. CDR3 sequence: CASSWQGNFQGNEQFF. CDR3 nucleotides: TGTGCCAGCAGCTGGCAGGGGAACTTTCAAGGCAATGAGCAGTTCTTC.

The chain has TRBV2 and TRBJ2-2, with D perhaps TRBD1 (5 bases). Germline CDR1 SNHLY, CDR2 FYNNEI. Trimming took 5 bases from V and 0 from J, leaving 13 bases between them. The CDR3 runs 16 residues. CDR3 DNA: TGTGCCAGCAGTCGGCGGACACCTGCGAACACCGGGGAGCTGTTTTTT. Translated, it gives CASSRRTPANTGELFF.

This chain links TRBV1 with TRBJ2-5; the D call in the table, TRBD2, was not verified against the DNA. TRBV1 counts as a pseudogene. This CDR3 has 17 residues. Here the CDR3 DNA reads TGCACCAGCAGCCCCCTCTCCGGGACTAGCGGGATACAGACCCAGTACTTC. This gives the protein CTSSPLSGTSGIQTQYF.

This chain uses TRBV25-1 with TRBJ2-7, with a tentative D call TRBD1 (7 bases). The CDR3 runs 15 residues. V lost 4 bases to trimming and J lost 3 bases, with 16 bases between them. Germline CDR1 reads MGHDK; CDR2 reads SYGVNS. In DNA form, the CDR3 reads TGTGCCAGCAGTGCGGAGGGACAGTCCAACTACGAGCAGTACTTC. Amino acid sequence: CASSAEGQSNYEQYF.

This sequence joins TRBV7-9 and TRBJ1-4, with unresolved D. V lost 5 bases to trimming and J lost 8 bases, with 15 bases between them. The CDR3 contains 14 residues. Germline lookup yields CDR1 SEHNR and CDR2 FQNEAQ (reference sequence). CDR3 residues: CASSKDREKEKLFF. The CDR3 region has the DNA TGTGCCAGCAGCAAAGATAGAGAAAAGGAAAAACTGTTTTTT. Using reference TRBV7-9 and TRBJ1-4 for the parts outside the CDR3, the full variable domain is DTGVSQNPRHKITKRGQNVTFRCDPISEHNRLYWYRQTLGQGPEFLTYFQNEAQLEKSRLLSDRFSAERPKGSFSTLEIQRTEQGDSAMYLCASSKDREKEKLFFGSGTQLSVL.

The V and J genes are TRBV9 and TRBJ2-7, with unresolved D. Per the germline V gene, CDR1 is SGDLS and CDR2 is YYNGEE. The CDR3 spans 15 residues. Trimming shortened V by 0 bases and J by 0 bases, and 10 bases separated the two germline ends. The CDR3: CASSVDSRASYEQYF. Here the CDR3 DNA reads TGTGCCAGCAGCGTAGACAGCCGAGCCTCCTACGAGCAGTACTTC.

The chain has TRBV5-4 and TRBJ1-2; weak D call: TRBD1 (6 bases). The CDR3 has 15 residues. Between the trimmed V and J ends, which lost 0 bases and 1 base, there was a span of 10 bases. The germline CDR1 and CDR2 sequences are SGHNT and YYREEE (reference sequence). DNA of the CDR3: TGTGCCAGCAGCTTGGGAAAAGGGGGTAACTATGGCTACACCTTC. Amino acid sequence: CASSLGKGGNYGYTF. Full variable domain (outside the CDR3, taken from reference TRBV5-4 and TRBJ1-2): ETGVTQSPTHLIKTRGQQVTLRCSSQSGHNTVSWYQQALGQGPQFIFQYYREEENGRGNFPPRFSGLQFPNYSSELNVNALELDDSALYLCASSLGKGGNYGYTFGSGTRLTVV.

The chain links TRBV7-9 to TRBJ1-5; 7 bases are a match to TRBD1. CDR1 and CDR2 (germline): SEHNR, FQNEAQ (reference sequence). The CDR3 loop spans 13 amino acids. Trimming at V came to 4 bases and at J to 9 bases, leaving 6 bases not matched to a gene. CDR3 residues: CASSSDRERPQHF. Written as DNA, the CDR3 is TGTGCCAGCAGCTCTGACAGGGAAAGGCCCCAGCATTTT.

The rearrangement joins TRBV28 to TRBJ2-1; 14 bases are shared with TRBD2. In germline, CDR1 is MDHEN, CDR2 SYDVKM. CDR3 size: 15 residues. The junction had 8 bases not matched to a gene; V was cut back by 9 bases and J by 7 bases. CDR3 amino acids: CASTMTSGGANEQFF. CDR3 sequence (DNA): TGTGCCAGTACAATGACTAGCGGGGGGGCAAATGAGCAGTTCTTC.

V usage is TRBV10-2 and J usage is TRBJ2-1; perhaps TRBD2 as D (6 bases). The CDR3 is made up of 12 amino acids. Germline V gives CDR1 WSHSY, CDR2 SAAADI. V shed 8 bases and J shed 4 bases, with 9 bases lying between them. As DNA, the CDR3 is TGCGCCAGCGGGGACTTTTACAATGAGCAGTTCTTC. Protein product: CASGDFYNEQFF.

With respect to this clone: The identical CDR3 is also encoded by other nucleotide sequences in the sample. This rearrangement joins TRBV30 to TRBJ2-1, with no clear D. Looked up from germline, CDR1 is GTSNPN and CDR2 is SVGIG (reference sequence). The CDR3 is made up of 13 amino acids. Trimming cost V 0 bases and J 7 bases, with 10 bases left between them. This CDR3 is CAWSVGSGNEQFF. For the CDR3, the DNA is TGTGCCTGGAGTGTAGGCTCGGGTAATGAGCAGTTCTTC.

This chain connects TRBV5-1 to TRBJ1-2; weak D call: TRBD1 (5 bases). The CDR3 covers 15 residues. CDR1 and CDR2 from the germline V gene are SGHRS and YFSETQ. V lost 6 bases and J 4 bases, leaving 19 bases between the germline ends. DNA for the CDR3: TGCGCCAGCAAACGTCTACAGGCGACCATCTATGGCTACACCTTC. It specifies CASKRLQATIYGYTF.

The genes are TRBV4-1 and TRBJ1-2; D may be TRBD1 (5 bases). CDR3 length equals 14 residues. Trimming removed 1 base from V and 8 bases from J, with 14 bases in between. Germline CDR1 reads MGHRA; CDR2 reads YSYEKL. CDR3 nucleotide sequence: TGCGCCAGCAGCCAAGTAGGGGAACCGCGGGGCTACACCTTC. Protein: CASSQVGEPRGYTF.

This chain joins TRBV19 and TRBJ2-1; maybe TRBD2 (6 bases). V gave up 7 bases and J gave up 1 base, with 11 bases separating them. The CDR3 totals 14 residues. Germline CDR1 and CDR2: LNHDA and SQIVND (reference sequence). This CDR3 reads CASTGGKSYNEQFF. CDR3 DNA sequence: TGTGCCAGTACAGGCGGGAAGTCCTACAATGAGCAGTTCTTC.

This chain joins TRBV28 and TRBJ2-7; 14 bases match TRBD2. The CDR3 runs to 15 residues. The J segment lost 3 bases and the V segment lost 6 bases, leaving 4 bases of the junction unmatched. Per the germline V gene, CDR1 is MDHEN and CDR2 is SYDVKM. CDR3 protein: CASSRLAGGVYEQYF. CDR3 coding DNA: TGTGCCAGCAGCAGACTAGCGGGAGGGGTCTACGAGCAGTACTTC.

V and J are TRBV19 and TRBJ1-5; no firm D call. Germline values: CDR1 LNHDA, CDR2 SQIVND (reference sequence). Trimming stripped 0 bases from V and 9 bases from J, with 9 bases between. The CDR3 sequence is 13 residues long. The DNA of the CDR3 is TGTGCCAGTAGTATAGATCGGACTGGGCCCCAGCATTTT. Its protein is CASSIDRTGPQHF.

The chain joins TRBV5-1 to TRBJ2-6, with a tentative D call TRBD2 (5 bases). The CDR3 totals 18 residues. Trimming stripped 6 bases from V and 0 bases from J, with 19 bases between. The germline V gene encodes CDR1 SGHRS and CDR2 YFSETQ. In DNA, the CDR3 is TGCGCCAGCACCCAAAGGCGTCCGGGGAACTCTGGGGCCAACGTCCTGACTTTC. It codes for CASTQRRPGNSGANVLTF.

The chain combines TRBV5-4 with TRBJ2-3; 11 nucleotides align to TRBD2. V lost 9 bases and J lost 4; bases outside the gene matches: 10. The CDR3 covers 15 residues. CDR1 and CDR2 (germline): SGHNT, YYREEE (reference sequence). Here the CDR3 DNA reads TGTGCCATCTTAAGCGGGACTAGCGGACCAGATACGCAGTATTTT. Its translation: CAILSGTSGPDTQYF.

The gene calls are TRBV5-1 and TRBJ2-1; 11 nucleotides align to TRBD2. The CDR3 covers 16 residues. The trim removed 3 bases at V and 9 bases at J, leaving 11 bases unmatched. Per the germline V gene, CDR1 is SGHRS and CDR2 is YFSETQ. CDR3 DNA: TGCGCCAGCAGCTCGCCCACTAGCGGGGGAGTTGCTGAGCAGTTCTTC. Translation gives CASSSPTSGGVAEQFF.

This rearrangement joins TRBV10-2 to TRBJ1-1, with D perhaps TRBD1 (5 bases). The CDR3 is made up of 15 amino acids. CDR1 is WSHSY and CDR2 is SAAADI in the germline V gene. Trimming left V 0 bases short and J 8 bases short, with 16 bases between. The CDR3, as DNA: TGCGCCAGCAGTGAGTCTCTGACAGCGAAGAACGAAGCTTTCTTT. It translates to CASSESLTAKNEAFF.

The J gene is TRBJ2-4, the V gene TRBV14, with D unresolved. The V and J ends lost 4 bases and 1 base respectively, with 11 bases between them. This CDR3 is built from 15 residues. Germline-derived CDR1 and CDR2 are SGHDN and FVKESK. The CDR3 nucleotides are TGTGCCAGCAGCCCCATGGGCGAGGCCAAAAACATTCAGTACTTC. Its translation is CASSPMGEAKNIQYF. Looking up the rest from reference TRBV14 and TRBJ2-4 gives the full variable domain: EAGVTQFPSHSVIEKGQTVTLRCDPISGHDNLYWYRRVMGKEIKFLLHFVKESKQDESGMPNNRFLAERTGGTYSTLKVQPAELEDSGVYFCASSPMGEAKNIQYFGAGTRLSVL.

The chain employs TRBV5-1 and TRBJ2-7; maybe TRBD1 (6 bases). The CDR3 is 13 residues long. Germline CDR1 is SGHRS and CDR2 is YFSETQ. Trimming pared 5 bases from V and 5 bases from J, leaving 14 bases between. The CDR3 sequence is CASSEPGANEQYF. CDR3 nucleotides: TGCGCCAGCAGTGAGCCAGGGGCCAACGAGCAGTACTTC.

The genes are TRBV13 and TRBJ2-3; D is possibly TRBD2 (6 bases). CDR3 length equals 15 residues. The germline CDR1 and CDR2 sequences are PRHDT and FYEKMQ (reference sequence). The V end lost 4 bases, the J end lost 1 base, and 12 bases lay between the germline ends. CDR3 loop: CASSSKLAGTDTQYF. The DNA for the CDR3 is TGTGCCAGCAGCTCGAAATTAGCGGGCACAGATACGCAGTATTTT.